This T cell receptor beta chain was identified during a study of T cell responses to AZD1222 COVID-19 vaccine. Findings and limits, study-wide: Females outnumbered males among donors, who were mostly white British; clonal diversity was possibly underestimated. No day 14 peak samples; only post-peak repertoires were characterized. Unmutated variant regions reportedly attract nearly half of all spike-specific TCRs. Spike-specific TCR depth and breadth grew after two AZD1222 doses.

Note on this clone: The antigen is unknown.

The V end lost 0 bases, the J end lost 9 bases, and 7 bases lay between the germline ends. This CDR3 comprises 13 residues. The germline V gene has CDR1 SGHNT and CDR2 YYREEE (reference sequence). Some clones are missing from TCRdb's copy, which holds only in-frame ones; the method was immunoSEQ multiplex PCR. The sample lists some 100,000 clones; about 86% were seen once. This receptor was taken from an adult who received the AZD1222 COVID-19 vaccine. The starting material was peripheral blood, obtained 28 days after the second AZD1222 dose. This chain connects TRBV5-4 to TRBJ1-6, with D unclear. Here the CDR3 reads CASSLAVGSPLHF. In DNA form, the CDR3 reads TGTGCCAGCAGCTTGGCCGTGGGTTCACCCCTCCACTTT.